This T cell receptor beta chain was observed in a study of T and B cells in COVID-19 patients. BIOMED2 TRB-A/B primer pools were used in multiplex TRB PCR. One entry per CDR3 protein results from TCRdb running MiXCR on the multiplex PCR reads. The sample shows some 17,000 distinct CDR3 sequences, about 30% of them seen only once. The CDR3 runs 12 residues. The germline V and J ends were trimmed by 4 bases and 4 bases, with 5 bases remaining between them. Germline CDR1 is MNHEY and CDR2 is SVGAGI. Each TRB amplification used about 220-500 ng of genomic DNA from blood. Sequenced input: blood. The source is a human donor who had recovered from COVID-19. V gene TRBV6-5 combines with J gene TRBJ1-5, with no clear D. The DNA of the CDR3 is TGTGCCAGCAGTTCTTATAATCAGCCCCAGCATTTT. This encodes CASSSYNQPQHF.